Following are 22 T cell receptor beta chains from one sample sequenced in a study of blood T cell repertoires in COVID-19. This table comes from immunoSEQ multiplex PCR, and its TCRdb copy is limited to in-frame clones, with some not included. The sample lists nearly 110,000 clones, 84% occurring once. The specimen was peripheral blood. The receptors stem from a human donor in a cohort sampled during active COVID-19.

In its sample, this clone was seen a few times. V gene TRBV7-2 combines with J gene TRBJ2-1; D is perhaps TRBD1 (6 bases). V gave up 3 bases and J gave up 5 bases, with 17 bases separating them. Germline assignment: CDR1 SGHTA and CDR2 FQGNSA. The length of the CDR3 is 16 residues. As DNA, the CDR3 is TGTGCCAGCAGCTTCCCCGCCGGGACAACAAACAATGAGCAGTTCTTC. This sequence encodes CASSFPAGTTNNEQFF. The variable domain in full, with the rest retrieved from reference TRBV7-2 and TRBJ2-1, is GAGVSQSPSNKVTEKGKDVELRCDPISGHTALYWYRQSLGQGLEFLIYFQGNSAPDKSGLPSDRFSAERTGGSVSTLTIQRTQQEDSAVYLCASSFPAGTTNNEQFFGPGTRLTVL.

The V gene is TRBV18, the J gene TRBJ2-3; D gene uncertain. Germline V CDR1 and CDR2: KGHSH, LQKENI. The length of the CDR3 is 14 residues. Trimming pared 0 bases from V and 3 bases from J, leaving 7 bases between. The CDR3: CASSPPLGTDTQYF. The CDR3 nucleotides are TGTGCCAGCTCACCACCGCTAGGAACAGATACGCAGTATTTT. Looking up the rest from reference TRBV18 and TRBJ2-3 gives the full variable domain: NAGVMQNPRHLVRRRGQEARLRCSPMKGHSHVYWYRQLPEEGLKFMVYLQKENIIDESGMPKERFSAEFPKEGPSILRIQQVVRGDSAAYFCASSPPLGTDTQYFGPGTRLTVL.

This chain uses TRBV19 with TRBJ1-1; D call uncertain. This CDR3 region has 13 residues. V shed 8 bases and J shed 0 bases, with 10 bases lying between them. The V gene's germline CDR1 is LNHDA and CDR2 SQIVND (reference sequence). The CDR3 nucleotides are TGTGCCAGTTCCGCCGCGATGAACACTGAAGCTTTCTTT. Residues: CASSAAMNTEAFF. The variable domain in full, with the rest retrieved from reference TRBV19 and TRBJ1-1, is DGGITQSPKYLFRKEGQNVTLSCEQNLNHDAMYWYRQDPGQGLRLIYYSQIVNDFQKGDIAEGYSVSREKKESFPLTVTSAQKNPTAFYLCASSAAMNTEAFFGQGTRLTVV.

The chain couples TRBV5-6 to TRBJ1-6; D gene unclear. The CDR3 runs 16 residues. In germline, CDR1 is SGHDT, CDR2 YYEEEE. The V end lost 0 bases, the J end lost 0 bases, and 7 bases lay between the germline ends. In DNA form, the CDR3 reads TGTGCCAGCAGCTTGGTCCACAGCTCCTATAATTCACCCCTCCACTTT. This sequence encodes CASSLVHSSYNSPLHF.

The V and J genes are TRBV5-1 and TRBJ1-3; D is unresolved. From germline, CDR1 is SGHRS and CDR2 YFSETQ. CDR3 length equals 14 residues. V was clipped by 0 bases and J by 2 bases, with 6 bases between them. The CDR3 coding sequence is TGCGCCAGCAGCTTGGGGACTGCTGGAAACACCATATATTTT. It yields the protein CASSLGTAGNTIYF.

The rearrangement links TRBV10-3 to TRBJ1-4; 7 positions agree with TRBD1. Trimming took 7 bases from V and 4 from J; bases not matched to a gene: 3. The V gene's germline CDR1 is ENHRY and CDR2 SYGVKD. The CDR3 consists of 13 residues. The DNA of the CDR3 is TGTGCCATCAAACGGGACAGTAATGAAAAACTGTTTTTT. Protein sequence: CAIKRDSNEKLFF.

This chain links TRBV19 with TRBJ2-3; the match to TRBD2 covers 8 bases. CDR1 and CDR2 (germline): LNHDA, SQIVND (reference sequence). V shed 4 bases, J shed 0 bases, and the junction held 12 bases outside the gene matches. The CDR3 is 18 residues long. CDR3 bases: TGTGCCAGTAGTACGGCCCTAGTTAGCGGGACTAGCACAGATACGCAGTATTTT. It is translated as CASSTALVSGTSTDTQYF. The full variable domain, rest sourced from reference TRBV19 and TRBJ2-3, is DGGITQSPKYLFRKEGQNVTLSCEQNLNHDAMYWYRQDPGQGLRLIYYSQIVNDFQKGDIAEGYSVSREKKESFPLTVTSAQKNPTAFYLCASSTALVSGTSTDTQYFGPGTRLTVL.

This sequence joins TRBV3-1 (or the pseudogene TRBV3-2) and TRBJ2-5; 9 bases line up with TRBD2. Germline CDR1 LGHDT, CDR2 YNNKEL (reference sequence). V shed 5 bases, J shed 0 bases, and the junction held 10 bases outside the gene matches. The CDR3 length is 17 residues. This CDR3 reads CASSFSTSGTYQETQYF. In DNA form, the CDR3 reads TGTGCCAGCAGCTTTTCGACTAGCGGAACATACCAAGAGACCCAGTACTTC.

The chain recombines TRBV2 with TRBJ1-2, with D hard to call. CDR1 SNHLY and CDR2 FYNNEI come from the germline V gene. The CDR3 totals 13 residues. V dropped 3 bases and J dropped 0 bases, with 5 bases sitting between them. CDR3 bases: TGTGCCAGCAGTGATTTCACTAACTATGGCTACACCTTC. The encoded protein is CASSDFTNYGYTF. Full variable domain (remainder filled in from reference TRBV2 and TRBJ1-2): EPEVTQTPSHQVTQMGQEVILRCVPISNHLYFYWYRQILGQKVEFLVSFYNNEISEKSEIFDDQFSVERPDGSNFTLKIRSTKLEDSAMYFCASSDFTNYGYTFGSGTRLTVV.

The V and J genes are TRBV20-1 and TRBJ1-1; D not resolved. CDR3 size: 11 residues. The V gene lost 3 bases and the J gene lost 7 bases, with 9 bases spanning the gap. The germline V gene has CDR1 DFQATT and CDR2 SNEGSKA (reference sequence). CDR3 amino acids: CSASRLREAFF. CDR3 nucleotides: TGCAGTGCTAGCAGGTTACGTGAAGCTTTCTTT.

The V call is TRBV27, the J call TRBJ1-2, with D maybe TRBD1 (5 bases). The CDR3 sequence is 15 residues long. CDR1 is MNHEY and CDR2 is SMNVEV in the germline V gene (reference sequence). The germline V and J ends were trimmed by 2 bases and 5 bases, with 15 bases remaining between them. The CDR3 protein is CASSLSQGIGYGYTF. The CDR3 bases are TGTGCCAGCAGTTTAAGCCAGGGCATAGGGTATGGCTACACCTTC.

The chain employs TRBV11-3 and TRBJ2-1; D is uncertain. Germline assignment: CDR1 SGHNT and CDR2 YENEEA. The V end lost 0 bases, the J end lost 4 bases, and 7 bases lay between the germline ends. This CDR3 comprises 14 residues. The CDR3 spells CASSLEAIYNEQFF. CDR3 nucleotides: TGTGCCAGCAGCTTAGAAGCGATATACAATGAGCAGTTCTTC.

The V call is TRBV5-1, the J call TRBJ2-1; 7 bases fit TRBD2. Germline CDR1 SGHRS, CDR2 YFSETQ. This CDR3 is 19 amino acids long. The V gene end was trimmed by 3 bases and the J gene end by 3 bases; junction bases not matched to a gene: 18. The CDR3 loop is CASSSLGEGSKGDYNEQFF. CDR3 DNA sequence: TGCGCCAGCAGCTCCCTGGGGGAGGGTTCAAAGGGAGACTACAATGAGCAGTTCTTC.

The chain couples TRBV5-8 to TRBJ1-2; 7 bases are a match to TRBD1. Germline V gene data show CDR1 as SGHTS and CDR2 as YDEGEE. The CDR3 has 13 residues. V dropped 6 bases and J dropped 4; count of bases not matched to a gene: 6. The DNA for the CDR3 is TGTGCCAGCATGGGGACAGCGTCCTATGGCTACACCTTC. Its translation: CASMGTASYGYTF.

The V and J genes are TRBV11-2 and TRBJ1-1; D remains unclear. Germline V gene sequence: CDR1 SGHAT, CDR2 FQNNGV. V dropped 2 bases and J dropped 3 bases, with 7 bases sitting between them. The CDR3 runs to 13 residues. The CDR3 nucleotides are TGTGCCAGCAGCTTACCAGGCCACACTGAAGCTTTCTTT. Its protein product is CASSLPGHTEAFF.

The chain combines TRBV4-3 with TRBJ2-2; D is undetermined. The CDR3 spans 15 residues. Per the germline V gene, CDR1 is LGHNA and CDR2 is YSLEER. V was pared by 0 bases and J by 1 base, with 6 bases between. CDR3 sequence: CASSQDLGNTGELFF. The CDR3 DNA is TGCGCCAGCAGCCAAGATCTCGGGAACACCGGGGAGCTGTTTTTT.

The chain combines TRBV5-1 with TRBJ2-5, with D hard to call. This CDR3 is 13 amino acids long. Trimming shortened V by 6 bases and J by 4 bases, and 13 bases separated the two germline ends. Germline V CDR1 and CDR2: SGHRS, YFSETQ. The CDR3 nucleotides read TGCGCCAGCATGAGCACTGCTGGAGAGACCCAGTACTTC. Amino acid sequence: CASMSTAGETQYF.

The CDR3 is CAISEDRGNTEAFF. The DNA for the CDR3 is TGTGCCATCAGCGAGGACAGGGGGAACACTGAAGCTTTCTTT. The chain joins TRBV10-3 to TRBJ1-1; 9 bases agree with TRBD1. Germline lookup yields CDR1 ENHRY and CDR2 SYGVKD. After removal of 6 bases from V and 1 base from J, the junction contained 3 bases not matched to a gene. The CDR3 is 14 amino acids.

This clone showed up just a few times. The J gene is TRBJ2-7, the V gene TRBV7-3; the match to TRBD2 covers 11 bases. With V trimmed by 5 bases and J by 1 base, 4 bases remained unmatched. Looked up from germline, CDR1 is SGHTA and CDR2 is FQGTGA. This CDR3 spans 15 amino acids. The CDR3 reads CASSQTSGASYEQYF. The CDR3 DNA reads as TGTGCCAGCAGCCAGACTAGCGGGGCTTCCTACGAGCAGTACTTC.

The V and J genes are TRBV7-2 and TRBJ2-3; 12 nucleotides match TRBD1. The CDR3 totals 17 residues. Germline CDR1 is SGHTA and CDR2 is FQGNSA. The junction had 11 bases not matched to a gene; V was cut back by 4 bases and J by 6 bases. CDR3 sequence reads: CASSSSPGTGGWDTQYF. The CDR3 region has the DNA TGTGCCAGCAGCTCTAGTCCCGGGACAGGGGGCTGGGATACGCAGTATTTT.

This chain joins TRBV7-3 and TRBJ2-3; TRBD2 matches at 9 bases. Germline CDR1 reads SGHTA; CDR2 reads FQGTGA. J lost 4 bases, V lost 7 bases, and 9 bases had no gene match. The CDR3 has 15 amino acids. Here the CDR3 reads CASMLSGGPPDTQYF. As DNA, the CDR3 is TGTGCCAGCATGCTTAGCGGGGGCCCCCCAGATACGCAGTATTTT.

V usage is TRBV10-3 and J usage is TRBJ2-7, with 8 bases fitting TRBD1. Germline lookup yields CDR1 ENHRY and CDR2 SYGVKD. Unmatched junction bases numbered 8, after V lost 2 bases and J lost 2 bases. The CDR3 covers 16 residues. CDR3 loop: CAISEGRGQGTYEQYF. The CDR3 coding sequence is TGTGCCATCAGTGAGGGACGCGGACAGGGAACCTACGAGCAGTACTTC.